One sample yielded the 32 T cell receptor beta chains listed below, sequenced in a study of cytomegalovirus exposure and HLA in healthy donors. 13 Jbeta primers and 60 Vbeta primers were used for the PCR. TCRdb's copy holds only in-frame clones and misses some; the assay was immunoSEQ multiplex PCR. The listing records about 200,000 clones. Material: PBMCs. The source is a girl aged 2 to 10 in good health and CMV-seropositive.

J is TRBJ1-1 and V is TRBV6-5; D unresolved. There are 14 residues in the CDR3. V was cut by 4 bases and J by 3 bases, with 12 bases left in between. Germline V gene sequence: CDR1 MNHEY, CDR2 SVGAGI. The CDR3 DNA is TGTGCCAGCAGTTTGGATAGACGGGACACTGAAGCTTTCTTT. Translating gives CASSLDRRDTEAFF.

The V call is TRBV5-6, the J call TRBJ2-5, with 8 bases identical to TRBD1. The CDR3 runs to 14 residues. The junction had 7 bases not matched to a gene; V was cut back by 5 bases and J by 4 bases. CDR1 is SGHDT, CDR2 YYEEEE, per germline. CDR3 region: CASSRTGSGETQYF. For the CDR3, the DNA is TGTGCCAGCAGTCGGACAGGGTCGGGAGAGACCCAGTACTTC.

The gene calls are TRBV27 and TRBJ2-3, with 11 bases identical to TRBD2. With V trimmed by 5 bases and J by 2 bases, 6 bases remained unmatched. Germline V gives CDR1 MNHEY, CDR2 SMNVEV (reference sequence). The CDR3 spans 16 residues. CDR3 protein: CASSLQTSGNTDTQYF. CDR3 DNA sequence: TGTGCCAGCAGTCTCCAGACTAGCGGGAACACAGATACGCAGTATTTT.

The rearrangement joins TRBV30 to TRBJ1-6; D not resolved. Germline V gives CDR1 GTSNPN, CDR2 SVGIG (reference sequence). V was cut by 8 bases and J by 0 bases, with 11 bases left in between. The CDR3 totals 14 residues. CDR3 sequence reads: CAGKGSSYNSPLHF. The CDR3 region has the DNA TGTGCCGGGAAAGGGAGCTCCTATAATTCACCCCTCCACTTT.

CDR3 nucleotides: TGTGCCTGGAGCGATAGGAACAGGGGAACCACTGAAGCTTTCTTT. Its protein product is CAWSDRNRGTTEAFF. V usage is TRBV30 and J usage is TRBJ1-1; 7 bases align to TRBD1. The CDR3 runs to 15 residues. Germline lookup yields CDR1 GTSNPN and CDR2 SVGIG (reference sequence). The V segment lost 3 bases and the J segment 4 bases; nucleotides outside the gene matches: 11.

The rearrangement uses TRBV28 and TRBJ2-1, with TRBD1 matching 8 bases. Trimming took 7 bases from V and 5 from J; bases not matched to a gene: 13. The CDR3 spans 16 residues. Germline CDR1 reads MDHEN; CDR2 reads SYDVKM. The CDR3 sequence is CASTKSAGTGHNEQFF. The CDR3 region has the DNA TGTGCCAGCACCAAATCCGCCGGGACAGGTCACAATGAGCAGTTCTTC.

The chain couples TRBV19 to TRBJ1-2, with 11 bases lining up with TRBD1. The V gene end was trimmed by 7 bases and the J gene end by 4 bases; junction bases not matched to a gene: 5. The CDR3 has 14 amino acids. The germline V gene has CDR1 LNHDA and CDR2 SQIVND (reference sequence). In DNA form, the CDR3 reads TGTGCCAGTACTCGGGACAGGGGGGTCTATGGCTACACCTTC. Translating it yields CASTRDRGVYGYTF.

V and J are TRBV4-1 and TRBJ1-2; D not resolved. Trimming took 0 bases from V and 4 from J, leaving 9 bases between them. The germline gives CDR1 MGHRA, CDR2 YSYEKL. The CDR3 consists of 14 residues. Written as DNA, the CDR3 is TGCGCCAGCAGCCAAGATTCTGGCCCCTATGGCTACACCTTC. Encoded protein: CASSQDSGPYGYTF.

Regarding this clone: Other DNA sequences in the sample encode the same CDR3. The rearrangement uses TRBV19 and TRBJ2-3, with a weak D call TRBD2 (6 bases). V dropped 3 bases and J dropped 0 bases, with 10 bases sitting between them. The CDR3 contains 15 residues. The germline V gene has CDR1 LNHDA and CDR2 SQIVND (reference sequence). The CDR3 spells CASSMRGTSTDTQYF. The DNA for the CDR3 is TGTGCCAGTAGTATGCGGGGAACTAGCACAGATACGCAGTATTTT. Variable domain in full (rest from reference TRBV19 and TRBJ2-3): DGGITQSPKYLFRKEGQNVTLSCEQNLNHDAMYWYRQDPGQGLRLIYYSQIVNDFQKGDIAEGYSVSREKKESFPLTVTSAQKNPTAFYLCASSMRGTSTDTQYFGPGTRLTVL.

J is TRBJ2-1 and V is TRBV5-1; perhaps TRBD1 as D (5 bases). CDR3 length: 15 residues. Trimming cost V 0 bases and J 8 bases, with 15 bases left between them. CDR1 is SGHRS and CDR2 is YFSETQ in the germline V gene. The chain's CDR3 is CASSLVAGQDYEQFF. DNA for the CDR3: TGCGCCAGCAGCTTGGTCGCAGGGCAAGACTATGAGCAGTTCTTC.

The V gene is TRBV10-3, the J gene TRBJ2-7; weak D call: TRBD2 (6 bases). Trimming left V 10 bases short and J 5 bases short, with 15 bases between. This CDR3 is 12 amino acids long. Germline lookup yields CDR1 ENHRY and CDR2 SYGVKD. In nucleotides, the CDR3 is TGTGCCACCGGAGGAGGGCGGAACGAGCAGTACTTC. Amino acids: CATGGGRNEQYF.

The V gene is TRBV5-1, the J gene TRBJ2-3; 15 nucleotides line up with TRBD2. Trimming cost V 4 bases and J 5 bases; bases outside gene matches: 5. This CDR3 comprises 16 residues. CDR1 and CDR2 from the germline V gene are SGHRS and YFSETQ. The CDR3 nucleotides are TGCGCCAGCAGCCCGGGACTAGCGGGAGGACAAGATACGCAGTATTTT. Its translation is CASSPGLAGGQDTQYF.

The rearrangement joins TRBV28 to TRBJ1-1, with 7 bases lining up with TRBD1. The CDR3 loop spans 14 amino acids. CDR1 is MDHEN and CDR2 is SYDVKM in the germline V gene. V was pared by 6 bases and J by 1 base, with 5 bases of the junction left unmatched. CDR3 residues: CASRDRLKNTEAFF. CDR3 nucleotides: TGTGCCAGCAGGGACAGGTTGAAGAACACTGAAGCTTTCTTT. Full variable domain (missing parts from reference TRBV28 and TRBJ1-1): DVKVTQSSRYLVKRTGEKVFLECVQDMDHENMFWYRQDPGLGLRLIYFSYDVKMKEKGDIPEGYSVSREKKERFSLILESASTNQTSMYLCASRDRLKNTEAFFGQGTRLTVV.

CDR3 in amino acids: CASSLVGETEAFF. The CDR3 DNA reads TGTGCCAGCAGCTTAGTTGGGGAGACTGAAGCTTTCTTT. The V and J genes are TRBV11-3 and TRBJ1-1; D gene unclear. Germline V CDR1 and CDR2: SGHNT, YENEEA. Deletions cut 1 base from V and 5 bases from J, with 8 bases between. The CDR3 loop spans 13 amino acids.

The chain combines TRBV2 with TRBJ2-2; D perhaps matches TRBD2 (5 bases). V lost 4 bases, J lost 3 bases, and 12 bases lay in between. The CDR3 totals 15 residues. Germline-derived CDR1 and CDR2 are SNHLY and FYNNEI. DNA for the CDR3: TGTGCCAGCAGTGGGGATGTGGGAGACACCGGGGAGCTGTTTTTT. This encodes CASSGDVGDTGELFF.

The chain carries TRBV6-4 and TRBJ2-1; 9 nucleotides align to TRBD1. V shed 0 bases and J 7 bases; nucleotides not matched to a gene: 4. The CDR3 runs to 15 residues. The germline gives CDR1 MRHNA, CDR2 SNTAGT. The CDR3 sequence: CASSDSPDRGNEQFF. The CDR3 coding sequence is TGTGCCAGCAGTGACTCCCCGGACAGGGGTAATGAGCAGTTCTTC.

This rearrangement joins TRBV27 to TRBJ2-5, with a tentative D call TRBD1 (5 bases). The ends were cut back, 5 bases at V and 4 bases at J, with 23 bases in the middle. This CDR3 has 17 residues. Germline V gene sequence: CDR1 MNHEY, CDR2 SMNVEV (reference sequence). CDR3 amino acids: CASSGQTGSKKGETQYF. CDR3 coding DNA: TGTGCCAGCAGTGGACAAACAGGCTCAAAAAAGGGAGAGACCCAGTACTTC.

This chain joins TRBV5-1 and TRBJ1-4; D may be TRBD1 (6 bases). The V gene's germline CDR1 is SGHRS and CDR2 YFSETQ. The CDR3 has 13 residues. Between the trimmed V and J ends, which lost 5 bases and 4 bases, there was a span of 9 bases. DNA for the CDR3: TGCGCCAGCAGGGACAGCCTTAATGAAAAACTGTTTTTT. Residues: CASRDSLNEKLFF.

The chain combines TRBV13 with TRBJ2-7; 10 bases align to TRBD2. Germline V gene sequence: CDR1 PRHDT, CDR2 FYEKMQ (reference sequence). Germline trimming cut 0 bases from V and 4 bases from J; bases unmatched to any gene: 6. This CDR3 is built from 16 residues. CDR3: CASSLGVAGGRYEQYF. CDR3 bases: TGTGCCAGCAGCTTAGGGGTAGCGGGAGGTCGGTACGAGCAGTACTTC.

The CDR3 nucleotides are TGTGCCAGCAGCTTGGGCTTCTCCTACGAGCAGTACTTC. Protein product: CASSLGFSYEQYF. The chain carries TRBV11-2 and TRBJ2-7; D is uncertain. V lost 3 bases, J lost 0 bases, and 6 bases lay in between. CDR3 size: 13 residues. Germline V gives CDR1 SGHAT, CDR2 FQNNGV.

This sequence joins TRBV7-6 and TRBJ2-7, with D hard to call. The V gene lost 0 bases and the J gene lost 6 bases, with 6 bases spanning the gap. The CDR3 spans 12 residues. Looked up from germline, CDR1 is SGHVS and CDR2 is FNYEAQ. In DNA, the CDR3 is TGTGCCAGCAGCTTAGCTTCGGGCGAGCAGTACTTC. Translating it yields CASSLASGEQYF.

V usage is TRBV27 and J usage is TRBJ1-2, with D possibly matching TRBD1 (6 bases). CDR3 length: 13 amino acids. Trimming removed 6 bases at V and 2 bases at J, with 10 bases between. The germline CDR1 and CDR2 sequences are MNHEY and SMNVEV (reference sequence). The CDR3 sequence is CASSPQGNYGYTF. The DNA for the CDR3 is TGTGCCAGCAGCCCACAGGGAAACTATGGCTACACCTTC.

The chain employs TRBV6-5 and TRBJ2-3, with a tentative D call TRBD2 (6 bases). V was pared by 1 base and J by 7 bases, with 18 bases between. The CDR3 sequence is 16 residues long. Germline CDR1 is MNHEY and CDR2 is SVGAGI. This CDR3 is CASSYLTGSGRNTQYF. The CDR3 DNA is TGTGCCAGCAGTTACTTAACGGGAAGTGGGAGGAATACGCAGTATTTT.

The gene calls are TRBV5-1 and TRBJ2-7, with unresolved D. With 1 base removed from V and 2 bases from J, the gap between germline ends came to 7 bases. Germline-derived CDR1 and CDR2 are SGHRS and YFSETQ. CDR3 length: 13 amino acids. CDR3 nucleotides: TGCGCCAGCAGCTTGACGTGGCCCTACGAGCAGTACTTC. Translated, it gives CASSLTWPYEQYF.

The chain carries TRBV11-2 and TRBJ2-2; tentative D call: TRBD2 (6 bases). Germline loops: CDR1 SGHAT, CDR2 FQNNGV. Trimming took off 1 base at V and 5 bases at J, with 11 bases between the two ends. This CDR3 spans 15 amino acids. The CDR3 protein is CASSLVGGKTGELFF. The CDR3 DNA is TGTGCCAGCAGCTTAGTCGGGGGAAAGACCGGGGAGCTGTTTTTT.

CDR3 amino acids: CASSPIGASQETQYF. Here the CDR3 DNA reads TGTGCCAGTAGCCCGATTGGGGCCAGCCAAGAGACCCAGTACTTC. The chain has TRBV19 and TRBJ2-5; possible D gene TRBD1, 5 bases. Germline assignment: CDR1 LNHDA and CDR2 SQIVND (reference sequence). The ends were cut back, 6 bases at V and 1 base at J, with 15 bases in the middle. The CDR3 spans 15 residues. The full variable domain, with the rest looked up from reference TRBV19 and TRBJ2-5, is DGGITQSPKYLFRKEGQNVTLSCEQNLNHDAMYWYRQDPGQGLRLIYYSQIVNDFQKGDIAEGYSVSREKKESFPLTVTSAQKNPTAFYLCASSPIGASQETQYFGPGTRLLVL.

The gene calls are TRBV7-8 and TRBJ2-7; 8 bases are shared with TRBD2. The V gene's germline CDR1 is SGHVS and CDR2 FQNEAQ. V gave up 1 base and J gave up 0 bases; unmatched junction bases: 8. The CDR3 has 17 residues. The CDR3 nucleotides read TGTGCCAGCAGCTTAGGGTTTAGCGGGGCTTCCTCCTACGAGCAGTACTTC. This encodes CASSLGFSGASSYEQYF.

This chain links TRBV6-6 with TRBJ2-3; 8 bases fit TRBD2. V was clipped by 7 bases and J by 2 bases; unmatched bases: 5. Germline values: CDR1 MNHNY, CDR2 SVGAGI (reference sequence). The CDR3 runs to 14 residues. CDR3 protein: CASTSSGYTDTQYF. The CDR3 bases are TGTGCCAGCACATCTAGCGGGTACACAGATACGCAGTATTTT.

Written as DNA, the CDR3 is TGTGCCAGCAGCCCGAGGGGGACAGGGGCTGGCGAGCAGTACTTC. Residues: CASSPRGTGAGEQYF. The genes are TRBV7-2 and TRBJ2-7, with TRBD1 matching over 10 bases. CDR3 length: 15 residues. The germline CDR1 and CDR2 sequences are SGHTA and FQGNSA. Trimming took 5 bases from V and 6 from J; bases not matched to a gene: 10.

The J gene is TRBJ2-1, the V gene TRBV15; 7 bases line up with TRBD2. The germline V gene has CDR1 LNHNV and CDR2 YYDKDF (reference sequence). V lost 9 bases, J lost 6 bases, and 8 bases stayed unmatched. CDR3 length equals 13 residues. The CDR3 DNA reads as TGTGCCACGCTAGCGGCAGGTCCCAATGAGCAGTTCTTC. Its translation is CATLAAGPNEQFF.

The V call is TRBV29-1, the J call TRBJ2-3; 9 nucleotides match TRBD1. V shed 7 bases and J 4 bases; nucleotides not matched to a gene: 9. The germline V gene encodes CDR1 SQVTM and CDR2 ANQGSEA. CDR3 length: 14 amino acids. Here the CDR3 reads CSASGTGSPDTQYF. The CDR3 DNA reads as TGCAGCGCCTCCGGGACAGGGAGCCCAGATACGCAGTATTTT.

The rearrangement joins TRBV27 to TRBJ2-5, with TRBD2 matching over 8 bases. The J call is doubtful: the DNA matches TRBJ2-7 better. Germline values: CDR1 MNHEY, CDR2 SMNVEV (reference sequence). The CDR3 covers 12 residues. The CDR3 DNA is TGTGCCAGTCAGGGACTAGATTACGAGCAGTACTTC. It encodes CASQGLDYEQYF.